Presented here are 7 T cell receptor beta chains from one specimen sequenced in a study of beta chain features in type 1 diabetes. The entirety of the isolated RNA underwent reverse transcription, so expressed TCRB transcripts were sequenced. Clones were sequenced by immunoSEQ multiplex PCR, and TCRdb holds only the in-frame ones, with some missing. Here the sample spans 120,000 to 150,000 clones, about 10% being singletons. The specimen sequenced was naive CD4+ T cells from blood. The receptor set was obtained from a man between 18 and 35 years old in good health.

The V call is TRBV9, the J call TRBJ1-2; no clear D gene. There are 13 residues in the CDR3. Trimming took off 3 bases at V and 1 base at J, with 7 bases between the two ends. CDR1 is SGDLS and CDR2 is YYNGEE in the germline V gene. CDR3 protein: CASSAEHNYGYTF. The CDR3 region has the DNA TGTGCCAGCAGCGCCGAGCATAACTATGGCTACACCTTC.

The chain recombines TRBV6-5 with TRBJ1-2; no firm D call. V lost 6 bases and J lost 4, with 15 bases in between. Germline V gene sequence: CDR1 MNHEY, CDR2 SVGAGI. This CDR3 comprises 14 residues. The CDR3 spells CASSPKGGGYGYTF. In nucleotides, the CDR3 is TGTGCCAGCAGCCCTAAGGGTGGAGGCTATGGCTACACCTTC.

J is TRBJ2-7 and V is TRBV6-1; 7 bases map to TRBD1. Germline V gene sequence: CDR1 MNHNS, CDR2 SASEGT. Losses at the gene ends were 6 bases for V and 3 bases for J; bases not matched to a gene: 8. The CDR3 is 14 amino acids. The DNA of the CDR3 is TGTGCCAGCAGACTCACACAGGGGATCTACGAGCAGTACTTC. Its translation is CASRLTQGIYEQYF.

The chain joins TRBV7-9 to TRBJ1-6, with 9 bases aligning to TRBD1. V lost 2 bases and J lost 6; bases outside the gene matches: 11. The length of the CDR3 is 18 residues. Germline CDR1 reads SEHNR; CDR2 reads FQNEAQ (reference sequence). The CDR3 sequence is CASSLTGTGILTNSPLHF. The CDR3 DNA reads TGTGCCAGCAGCTTAACCGGGACAGGGATCTTAACTAATTCACCCCTCCACTTT. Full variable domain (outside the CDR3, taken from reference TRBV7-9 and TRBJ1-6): DTGVSQNPRHKITKRGQNVTFRCDPISEHNRLYWYRQTLGQGPEFLTYFQNEAQLEKSRLLSDRFSAERPKGSFSTLEIQRTEQGDSAMYLCASSLTGTGILTNSPLHFGNGTRLTVT.

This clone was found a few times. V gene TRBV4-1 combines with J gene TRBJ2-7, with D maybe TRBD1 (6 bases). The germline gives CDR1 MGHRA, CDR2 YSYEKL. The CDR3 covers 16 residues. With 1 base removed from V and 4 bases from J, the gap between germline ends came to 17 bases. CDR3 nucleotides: TGCGCCAGCAGCCAAGGAGAACGGGGTCAGGGGTACGAGCAGTACTTC. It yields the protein CASSQGERGQGYEQYF.

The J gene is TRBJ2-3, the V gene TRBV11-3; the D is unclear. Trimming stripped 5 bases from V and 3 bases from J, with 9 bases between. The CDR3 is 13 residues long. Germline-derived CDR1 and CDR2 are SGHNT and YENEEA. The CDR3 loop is CASSNTWTDTQYF. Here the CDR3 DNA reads TGTGCCAGCAGCAACACCTGGACAGATACGCAGTATTTT.

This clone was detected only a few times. This CDR3 reads CASSLALAGGSDTQYF. The DNA of the CDR3 is TGTGCCAGCAGCTTAGCGCTAGCGGGGGGGTCAGATACGCAGTATTTT. J is TRBJ2-3 and V is TRBV7-2; 12 nucleotides align to TRBD2. This CDR3 comprises 16 residues. J gave up 4 bases and V 0 bases, and 2 bases lay outside the gene matches. Germline V gene sequence: CDR1 SGHTA, CDR2 FQGNSA.